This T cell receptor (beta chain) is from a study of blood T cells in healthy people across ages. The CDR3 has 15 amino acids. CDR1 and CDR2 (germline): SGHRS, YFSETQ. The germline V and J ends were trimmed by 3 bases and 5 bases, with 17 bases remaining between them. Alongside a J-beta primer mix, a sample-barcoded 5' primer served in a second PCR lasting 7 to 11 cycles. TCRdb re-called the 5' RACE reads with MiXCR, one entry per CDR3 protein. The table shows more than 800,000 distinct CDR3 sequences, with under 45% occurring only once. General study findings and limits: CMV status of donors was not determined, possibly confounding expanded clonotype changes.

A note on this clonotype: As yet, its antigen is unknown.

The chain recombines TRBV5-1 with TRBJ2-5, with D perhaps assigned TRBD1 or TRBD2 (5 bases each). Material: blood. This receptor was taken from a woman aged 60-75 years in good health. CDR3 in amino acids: CASSYFDGREETQYF. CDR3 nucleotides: TGCGCCAGCAGCTACTTCGATGGCAGGGAGGAGACCCAGTACTTC.